What follows are 12 T cell receptor beta chains derived from one specimen sequenced in a study of cytomegalovirus exposure and HLA in healthy donors. The study ran its PCR with 60 Vbeta and 13 Jbeta primers. Profiled with immunoSEQ multiplex PCR; TCRdb holds only in-frame clones, not every one. The sample contains about 110,000 clones, 60% to 70% of which appear only once. Sequencing was done on a sample of PBMCs. These receptors were obtained from a man younger than 40 in good health and CMV-seropositive.

The V call is TRBV5-4, the J call TRBJ2-5; 11 positions agree with TRBD2. The trim removed 1 base at V and 4 bases at J, leaving 6 bases unmatched. Germline assignment: CDR1 SGHNT and CDR2 YYREEE (reference sequence). The CDR3 sequence is 16 residues long. The CDR3 reads CASSLFLAGGTETQYF. The CDR3 DNA reads as TGTGCCAGCAGCTTGTTCCTAGCGGGGGGAACAGAGACCCAGTACTTC.

The rearrangement uses TRBV13 and TRBJ2-7; 9 bases fit TRBD1. Looked up from germline, CDR1 is PRHDT and CDR2 is FYEKMQ (reference sequence). V shed 5 bases, J shed 6 bases, and the junction held 8 bases outside the gene matches. The length of the CDR3 is 14 residues. CDR3 nucleotide sequence: TGTGCCAGCAGCAGCTGGACAGGGGCCGCCGAGCAGTACTTC. It codes for CASSSWTGAAEQYF.

This clone was detected a few times. The rearrangement links TRBV5-1 to TRBJ2-5, with a weak D call TRBD1 (6 bases). Trimming removed 3 bases at V and 0 bases at J, with 6 bases between. The CDR3 runs 13 residues. Germline CDR1 and CDR2: SGHRS and YFSETQ. CDR3 amino acids: CASSWGHQETQYF. DNA for the CDR3: TGCGCCAGCAGCTGGGGGCACCAAGAGACCCAGTACTTC.

This clone was counted between two and nine times. The rearrangement uses TRBV10-3 and TRBJ1-2, with D hard to call. Germline assignment: CDR1 ENHRY and CDR2 SYGVKD. The CDR3 runs to 15 residues. V lost 10 bases and J 0 bases, leaving 18 bases between the germline ends. The DNA of the CDR3 is TGTGCCACCTATGTCAGTGGTGAGGCTAACTATGGCTACACCTTC. This codes for CATYVSGEANYGYTF.

Notes on this clone: An end of the junction does not agree with germline; a read error may underlie this. The J gene is TRBJ1-1, the V gene TRBV7-7; tentatively, D is TRBD1 (6 bases). This CDR3 comprises 13 residues. Germline V gene sequence: CDR1 SSHAT, CDR2 FNYEAQ (reference sequence). The CDR3 nucleotides read TGTGCTAGCAGCCAGGGGAGGGCCACTGAAGCTTTCTTT. Amino acids: CASSQGRATEAFF. The whole variable domain, filled in from reference TRBV7-7 and TRBJ1-1, reads GAGVSQSPRYKVTKRGQDVTLRCDPISSHATLYWYQQALGQGPEFLTYFNYEAQPDKSGLPSDRFSAERPEGSISTLTIQRTEQRDSAMYRCASSQGRATEAFFGQGTRLTVV.

This chain uses TRBV5-1 with TRBJ2-7, with 8 nucleotides matching TRBD2. The CDR3 runs 14 residues. The junction had 3 bases not matched to a gene; V was cut back by 2 bases and J by 2 bases. Per the germline V gene, CDR1 is SGHRS and CDR2 is YFSETQ. As DNA, the CDR3 is TGCGCCAGCAGCTTCGGGGGGGCAGCCTACGAGCAGTACTTC. It encodes CASSFGGAAYEQYF.

This rearrangement joins TRBV7-9 to TRBJ1-6, with D uncertain. Germline assignment: CDR1 SEHNR and CDR2 FQNEAQ (reference sequence). V lost 5 bases and J 7 bases, leaving 12 bases between the germline ends. This CDR3 has 14 amino acids. The CDR3 sequence is CASSRLEPNSPLHF. The CDR3 nucleotides read TGTGCCAGCAGCAGACTCGAGCCCAATTCACCCCTCCACTTT. The full variable domain, with the rest looked up from reference TRBV7-9 and TRBJ1-6, is DTGVSQNPRHKITKRGQNVTFRCDPISEHNRLYWYRQTLGQGPEFLTYFQNEAQLEKSRLLSDRFSAERPKGSFSTLEIQRTEQGDSAMYLCASSRLEPNSPLHFGNGTRLTVT.

This clone was counted between two and nine times. This chain uses TRBV5-6 with TRBJ2-2; D is unresolved. This CDR3 has 14 residues. Trimming removed 0 bases at V and 5 bases at J, with 8 bases between. CDR1 and CDR2 from the germline V gene are SGHDT and YYEEEE. The chain's CDR3 is CASSLGQATGELFF. CDR3 nucleotides: TGTGCCAGCAGCTTGGGGCAGGCAACCGGGGAGCTGTTTTTT.

This chain connects TRBV5-4 to TRBJ1-2; TRBD1 might be the D (5 bases). The germline gives CDR1 SGHNT, CDR2 YYREEE (reference sequence). This CDR3 has 16 amino acids. V was pared by 4 bases and J by 4 bases, with 20 bases between. The CDR3 protein is CASSPSMAGEVYGYTF. The CDR3 DNA reads as TGTGCCAGCAGCCCCTCAATGGCGGGGGAGGTCTATGGCTACACCTTC.

This chain uses TRBV15 with TRBJ2-5, with a weak D call TRBD1 (7 bases). Germline assignment: CDR1 LNHNV and CDR2 YYDKDF (reference sequence). CDR3 length: 14 amino acids. Trimming cost V 2 bases and J 3 bases, with 10 bases left between them. For the CDR3, the DNA is TGTGCCACCAGCAGACAGGGGGGTAAAGAGACCCAGTACTTC. Protein: CATSRQGGKETQYF.

The sample holds a few counts of this clone. The chain is built from TRBV5-8 and TRBJ2-7; 8 bases are a match to TRBD2. Germline assignment: CDR1 SGHTS and CDR2 YDEGEE. The CDR3 is made up of 15 amino acids. V lost 1 base and J lost 3; bases outside the gene matches: 6. The CDR3 loop is CASSLPAGEFYEQYF. The CDR3 bases are TGTGCCAGCAGCTTGCCAGCGGGGGAGTTCTACGAGCAGTACTTC. The entire variable domain, with the rest obtained from reference TRBV5-8 and TRBJ2-7, is as follows: EAGVTQSPTHLIKTRGQQATLRCSPISGHTSVYWYQQALGLGLQFLLWYDEGEERNRGNFPPRFSGRQFPNYSSELNVNALELEDSALYLCASSLPAGEFYEQYFGPGTRLTVT.

The rearrangement joins TRBV6-6 to TRBJ2-3, with a weak D call TRBD2 (5 bases). CDR1 and CDR2 from the germline V gene are MNHNY and SVGAGI (reference sequence). This CDR3 spans 15 amino acids. Trimming stripped 2 bases from V and 4 bases from J, with 13 bases between. CDR3 residues: CASSYLRGKADTQYF. CDR3 nucleotide sequence: TGTGCCAGCAGTTACCTACGGGGAAAAGCAGATACGCAGTATTTT.